This record looks at one T cell receptor beta chain sequence and its context. This clonotype is classified as medium-sized (0.01 to 0.1%). Its antigen is unknown. No base quality information exists; no much larger clone differs at one position. This beta chain is an unintended read in a library built for alpha chains; its size means little. Preparation of the library involved 5' RACE. Sequenced on a NextSeq 500. The TCR library protocol attached a unique molecular identifier to each TCR cDNA molecule to allow correction of PCR and sequencing errors. In the source study's methods: TCR identification, UMI-based error correction and CDR3 extraction were all carried out with Decombinator tools. TCRs above a frequency of 2 per 1,000, corresponding to the top 1% of the tumor frequency distribution, were defined as expanded. Renyi diversity was computed with the R vegan package after each repertoire had been subsampled 100 times to 5,000 TCRs. To build CDR3 similarity networks, amino acid triplet string-kernel similarity was used, and CDR3s were connected when their pairwise similarity was above 0.82. The raw public reads went through TCRdb reprocessing: fastp at Q25, MiXCR clone calling, in-frame beta chains kept. CDR3 protein duplicates are merged, each entry listing the most common genes and DNA. The V and J calls, along with clone size, are taken from TCRdb and not from the paper's own processing. The sample table contains more than 9,500 distinct CDR3 sequences; only one count was recorded for roughly 6.2% of them. Of the sample, 10% falls within the top ten clones.

The data were taken from a study of spatial heterogeneity in lung cancer (dated by TCRdb to the late 2010s). About the full investigation: More beta-chain than alpha-chain transcripts were consistently detected, likely reflecting higher beta-chain transcript abundance. Nonsynonymous mutation counts, determined by whole-exome sequencing of tumor tissue, were related to features of the TCR repertoire. In the raw uncorrected reads, each unique combination of TCR and UMI appeared more than ten times on average. In non-small cell lung cancer, the study made a quantitative comparison of TCR alpha and beta repertoires among multiple tumor regions, matched nontumor lung and blood. Both alpha and beta chains were TCR-sequenced in samples taken at surgery, namely 220 tumor regions, roughly 64 matched nontumor lung samples and a few dozen PBMC samples. The investigation overall reported the following: Confirming at a functional level the hypothesis that regional TCRs recognize regional mutations was considered to require additional single-cell paired TCR alpha and beta sequencing.

The time point label, read with the paper, signifies: sample taken at primary tumor resection. Without any cell sorting, TCR sequencing was performed on whole RNA extracted either from tumor and nontumor lung tissue or from cryopreserved PBMC samples. Donors were around 71 patients with early-stage, untreated non-small cell lung cancer from the lung TRACERx cohort. A patient was chosen for TCR sequencing only when enough RNA was available from at least two tumor regions. A lung pathologist reviewed the tumor and adjacent nontumor lung specimens before the specimens were selected. Via the germline V gene (reference sequence), CDR1 is MNHEY and CDR2 SMNVEV. The CDR3 holds 17 amino acids from the cysteine to the phenylalanine. Only the CDR3 DNA is retained, 51 bases long and in frame from the first base. Between the V and J ends, shortened by 5 bases and 4 bases respectively, the junction contains 23 bases.

The receptor chain draws on TRBV27 and TRBJ1-2; TRBD1 is perhaps the D gene, given 6 matching bases. The sequence was obtained from a male donor with early-stage non-small cell lung cancer. Sequenced material: normal lung tissue next to the tumor, taken at surgery. The DNA reads TGTGCCAGCAGTCAGTCGGACAGCCACCTAACCATCTATGGCTACACCTTC. It translates as CASSQSDSHLTIYGYTF.